The 4 T cell receptor beta chains below come from one sample, sequenced in a study of blood T cell repertoires in COVID-19. Profiled with immunoSEQ multiplex PCR; TCRdb holds only in-frame clones, not every one. The sample includes under 450,000 clones, 75% to 90% of them seen just once. Sequenced: peripheral blood. Receptor source: a woman aged 60-75 years with COVID-19, enrolled during active disease.

The chain is built from TRBV7-3 and TRBJ2-7; 12 nucleotides line up with TRBD1. This CDR3 contains 16 residues. With V trimmed by 4 bases and J by 6 bases, 10 bases remained unmatched. The germline V gene has CDR1 SGHTA and CDR2 FQGTGA. The CDR3 nucleotides are TGTGCCAGCAGCTATACGACTGGGACAGGGGGCGCCGAGCAGTACTTC. It specifies CASSYTTGTGGAEQYF.

The V and J genes are TRBV9 and TRBJ2-3, with 9 bases lining up with TRBD2. J gave up 3 bases and V 4 bases, and 6 bases lay outside the gene matches. Germline CDR1 and CDR2: SGDLS and YYNGEE. The CDR3 covers 15 residues. The CDR3 nucleotides are TGTGCCAGCAGCCCCGGCGGGGGGGCGACAGATACGCAGTATTTT. Translating gives CASSPGGGATDTQYF. The complete variable domain, with remaining parts taken from reference TRBV9 and TRBJ2-3, reads DSGVTQTPKHLITATGQRVTLRCSPRSGDLSVYWYQQSLDQGLQFLIQYYNGEERAKGNILERFSAQQFPDLHSELNLSSLELGDSALYFCASSPGGGATDTQYFGPGTRLTVL.

J is TRBJ2-1 and V is TRBV4-1; 10 bases align to TRBD2. V was clipped by 0 bases and J by 2 bases; unmatched bases: 4. CDR3 length: 17 amino acids. CDR1 MGHRA and CDR2 YSYEKL come from the germline V gene. CDR3 sequence (DNA): TGCGCCAGCAGCCAAGATCAACTAGCGGGGACCTACAATGAGCAGTTCTTC. Its translation is CASSQDQLAGTYNEQFF.

The chain has TRBV9 and TRBJ2-7; weak D call: TRBD2 (6 bases). The CDR3 loop spans 15 amino acids. V shed 0 bases and J shed 2 bases, with 12 bases lying between them. Germline V gives CDR1 SGDLS, CDR2 YYNGEE. As DNA, the CDR3 is TGTGCCAGCAGCGTAGAAGGGACTTCCACCTACGAGCAGTACTTC. Its protein is CASSVEGTSTYEQYF.